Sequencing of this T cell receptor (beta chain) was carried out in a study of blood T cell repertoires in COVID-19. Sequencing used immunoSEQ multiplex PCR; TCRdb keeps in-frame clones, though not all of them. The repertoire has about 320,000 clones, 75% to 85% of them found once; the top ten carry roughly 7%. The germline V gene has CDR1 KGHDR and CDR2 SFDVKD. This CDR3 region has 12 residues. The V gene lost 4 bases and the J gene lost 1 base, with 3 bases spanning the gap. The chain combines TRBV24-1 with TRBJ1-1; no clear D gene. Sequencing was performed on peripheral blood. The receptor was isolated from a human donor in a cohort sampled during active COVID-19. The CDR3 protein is CATSEANTEAFF. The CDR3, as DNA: TGTGCCACCAGTGAGGCGAACACTGAAGCTTTCTTT.